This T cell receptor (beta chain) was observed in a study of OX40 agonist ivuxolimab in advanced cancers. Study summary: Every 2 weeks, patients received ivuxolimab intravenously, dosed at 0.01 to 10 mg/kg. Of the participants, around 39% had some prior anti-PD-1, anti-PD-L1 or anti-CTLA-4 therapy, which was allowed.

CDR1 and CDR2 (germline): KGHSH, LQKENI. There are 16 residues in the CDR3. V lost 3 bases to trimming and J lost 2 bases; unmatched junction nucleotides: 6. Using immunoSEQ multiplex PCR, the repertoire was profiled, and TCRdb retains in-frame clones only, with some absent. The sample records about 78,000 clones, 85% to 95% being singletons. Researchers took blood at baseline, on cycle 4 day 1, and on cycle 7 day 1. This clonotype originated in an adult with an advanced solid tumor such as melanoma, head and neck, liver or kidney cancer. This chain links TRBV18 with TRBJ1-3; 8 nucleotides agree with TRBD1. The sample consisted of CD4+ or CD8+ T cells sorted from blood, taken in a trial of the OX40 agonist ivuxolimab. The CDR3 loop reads CASSPTGTGAGNTIYF. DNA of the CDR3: TGTGCCAGCTCACCTACCGGGACAGGAGCTGGAAACACCATATATTTT.